The T cell receptor (beta chain) described here comes from a study of shared clonotypes between healthy human individuals (TCRdb year 2020). Context from the whole study: A few men and two women, aged 18 to 49 years, made up the cohort. Per donor, three plates each were used for CD4 naive and CD4 memory, two for CD8 naive, and one for CD8 memory. The study deeply sequenced blood TCR repertoires of 5 or 6 healthy adults to estimate repertoire size and the extent of clonotype sharing between individuals. Libraries were prepared and TCR repertoires were sequenced by different laboratories using diverse techniques, in order to increase sequencing depth and limit assay-specific biases. Per donor, leukapheresis produced somewhere between about 0.85 and 8.9 billion PBMCs. What the study reported, not specific to this receptor: Sharing across a few donors was observed for around 4.8% of naive CD4, under 4% of naive CD8, over 2% of memory CD4, and roughly 0.4% of memory CD8 clonotypes. Pairwise subsampling indicated that sequencing depth was expected to affect the degree of clonotype sharing among donors. Sampling was restricted to blood, and TCR repertoires in tissues likely differ from the TCR repertoires found in blood. Clonotypes shared by all four sorted-subset donors showed higher generation probabilities than non-shared clonotypes. Incomplete sequencing was indicated by rarefaction of sorted-subset datasets, despite the large sequencing depth. Naive subsets generally had larger estimated clonotype richness than memory subsets. The genetic and exposure-history diversity represented was limited by the small number of donors.

Concerning this clone: This receptor's antigen is unknown. The record has no base qualities; no much larger clone is one base away.

The donors were healthy, HIV-negative adults with no recently reported acute infections or vaccinations. All donors were Caucasian adults living in Nashville, Tennessee, USA. CD4+ T cells were enriched by magnetic negative selection, after which naive cells were positively selected on CD45RA and the negative fraction was taken as the memory subset. Blood was obtained by leukapheresis, after which PBMCs were separated by Ficoll-Histopaque density gradient centrifugation and cryopreserved in liquid nitrogen vapor phase. Analytical flow cytometry was used to check the purity and quantity of each magnetically sorted T cell population. Each sorted fraction had its genomic DNA isolated and then quantified by UV absorbance on a Nanodrop 2000c. Using the deep immunoSEQ assay, TCR CDR3 regions were amplified from genomic DNA by multiplex PCR. Extracted genomic DNA from each cell subset was spread evenly across all wells of several immunoSEQ 96-well plates, with each plate serving as a replicate. Each replicate PCR for sorted subsets received around 210 ng genomic DNA, equal to about 30,000 T cell genomes. Purified libraries were quantified with a Qubit 3.0 fluorometer, sized on a Bioanalyzer 2100, and re-quantified with the KAPA Library Quantification kit. Every immunoSEQ 96-well plate was sequenced on a separate single-read 150-cycle Illumina NextSeq 550 flow cell. The paper's data handling went like this. Because the immunoSEQ output included only junctional sequences and no quality scores, the filtering could not be the same as the filtering used for full-length reads. Sequences were annotated with PyIR, a Python wrapper for IgBLAST v1.9, using IMGT germline references to assign V/J genes and CDR3. Reads with weak V/J assignments (E-value above 1e-6), missing CDR3, stop codons, out-of-frame junctions, or ambiguous translated residues were removed. A V3J clonotype was defined by an identical inferred V gene, J gene, and CDR3 amino acid sequence. Percentage overlap between repertoires was computed as shared unique clonotypes divided by the size of the smaller repertoire. Three approaches were used to assess repertoire richness: RTK rarefaction, the Chao1 estimator, and Recon v2.1 estimates of unobserved clonotypes. OLGA was used to compute generation probabilities for all TCRbeta clonotypes that the gDNA method yielded from a few donors. The table was pulled from immuneACCESS by TCRdb, which kept in-frame rearrangements only. Such tables lose some clones; where checked, under half of the loss comes from unresolved V genes, and the rest has no known cause. V and J calls and clone size are copied from that table; D and trimming were computed from the DNA. This sample holds roughly 1 million clones; about 75% were observed only once. The top ten clones comprise roughly 1.4% of the sample.

Clipping removes 5 bases from V and 0 bases from J, with 3 as the unmatched junction base count. The CDR3 goes from the cysteine to the phenylalanine over 15 residues. Only the CDR3 DNA is retained, 45 bases long and in frame from the first base. CDR1 and CDR2 were assigned from the germline V gene as SNHLY and FYNNEI. The sequenced material came from memory CD4+ T cells sorted from blood. Taken with the paper, the label for cell subset or site translates to: CD45RA-negative fraction. The chain uses TRBV2 and TRBJ1-4; 7 middle bases align to TRBD1. The sequence came from a man aged 18 to 29 in good health. The encoded CDR3 is CASSQTGATNEKLFF. In nucleotide form, the sequence is TGTGCCAGCAGTCAAACAGGGGCAACTAATGAAAAACTGTTTTTT.